Following are 29 T cell receptor beta chains from one sample sequenced in a study of T cell responses to AZD1222 COVID-19 vaccine. Sequencing used immunoSEQ multiplex PCR; TCRdb keeps in-frame clones, though not all of them. Of under 80,000 clones in the sample, about 91% were seen once. Material: peripheral blood, obtained on day 0 of AZD1222 vaccination. Receptors were obtained from an adult in good health.

The CDR3 region has the DNA TGTGCCAGCAGCTTAGTAGCGGGGGTTTACAATGAGCAGTTCTTC. This gives the protein CASSLVAGVYNEQFF. This chain connects TRBV7-2 to TRBJ2-1; 9 nucleotides match TRBD2. V shed 1 base and J 4 bases; nucleotides not matched to a gene: 2. The CDR3 covers 15 residues. CDR1 and CDR2 from the germline V gene are SGHTA and FQGNSA.

The chain carries TRBV20-1 and TRBJ1-2; no clear D gene. Trimming took off 0 bases at V and 9 bases at J, with 8 bases between the two ends. The CDR3 extends over 11 amino acids. Germline values: CDR1 DFQATT, CDR2 SNEGSKA (reference sequence). CDR3 loop: CSAREGASYTF. The CDR3 nucleotides read TGCAGTGCTAGAGAGGGAGCGAGCTACACCTTC.

This clone appeared a few times. The chain recombines TRBV25-1 with TRBJ1-2; 7 positions match TRBD1. V shed 3 bases and J 7 bases; nucleotides not matched to a gene: 8. The CDR3 consists of 14 residues. The germline gives CDR1 MGHDK, CDR2 SYGVNS. This chain's CDR3 is CASSEDRPGGGYTF. The CDR3 DNA follows: TGTGCCAGCAGTGAGGACCGACCAGGGGGTGGCTACACCTTC.

The V call is TRBV14, the J call TRBJ2-1, with D hard to call. V was cut by 0 bases and J by 2 bases, with 5 bases left in between. Germline CDR1 reads SGHDN; CDR2 reads FVKESK. This CDR3 comprises 14 residues. CDR3 in DNA: TGTGCCAGCAGCCAAGAGCAGACCTACAATGAGCAGTTCTTC. Translated, it gives CASSQEQTYNEQFF.

This clone has only one observation. The chain combines TRBV28 with TRBJ2-7; 14 bases map to TRBD2. The CDR3 runs 20 residues. The germline V gene has CDR1 MDHEN and CDR2 SYDVKM. J was trimmed by 3 bases and V by 5 bases; bases with no gene match: 18. CDR3 loop: CASSRAPGTSGRFSLYEQYF. Written as DNA, the CDR3 is TGTGCCAGCAGTCGCGCCCCCGGGACTAGCGGGAGATTTTCCCTCTACGAGCAGTACTTC.

V is TRBV28 and J is TRBJ1-3; 7 nucleotides agree with TRBD1. Germline V gives CDR1 MDHEN, CDR2 SYDVKM. The V and J ends lost 6 bases and 1 base, in that order; junction bases with no gene match: 15. CDR3 size: 18 residues. CDR3 region: CASRSFRDSLVSGNTIYF. CDR3 DNA sequence: TGTGCCAGCAGGAGCTTCCGGGACAGCTTAGTTTCTGGAAACACCATATATTTT.

The chain has TRBV14 and TRBJ2-7; a weak D match, TRBD1 (5 bases). The V gene lost 4 bases and the J gene lost 7 bases, with 26 bases spanning the gap. There are 17 residues in the CDR3. The germline V gene encodes CDR1 SGHDN and CDR2 FVKESK. In DNA form, the CDR3 reads TGTGCCAGCAGCCTGGATGGGGCCCACTCGTTTCGGTCAGAGCAGTACTTC. Translated: CASSLDGAHSFRSEQYF.

The gene calls are TRBV5-1 and TRBJ1-1; tentative D call: TRBD1 (6 bases). The V gene's germline CDR1 is SGHRS and CDR2 YFSETQ. CDR3 length: 15 amino acids. With 4 bases removed from V and 2 bases from J, the gap between germline ends came to 15 bases. The CDR3 spells CASSVGHRENTEAFF. CDR3 bases: TGCGCCAGCAGCGTTGGTCACAGGGAAAACACTGAAGCTTTCTTT.

The chain employs TRBV7-6 and TRBJ1-3; D not resolved. Trimming took 5 bases from V and 0 from J, leaving 20 bases between them. In germline, CDR1 is SGHVS, CDR2 FNYEAQ. The CDR3 length is 18 residues. Written as DNA, the CDR3 is TGTGCCAGCAGCCCCTGGGAAAATGACACGAGCTCTGGAAACACCATATATTTT. It yields the protein CASSPWENDTSSGNTIYF.

The CDR3, as DNA: TGTGCCAGCAGTGAAGCGCCGCCGGGGACAGCCTACGAGCAGTACTTC. The encoded protein is CASSEAPPGTAYEQYF. The chain couples TRBV6-1 to TRBJ2-7; 7 bases agree with TRBD1. V lost 0 bases, J lost 2 bases, and 7 bases stayed unmatched. The germline gives CDR1 MNHNS, CDR2 SASEGT. This CDR3 comprises 16 residues.

The CDR3 DNA is TGTGCCAGCAGCTTGGAGGCAGGGGTGGGCTACGAGCAGTACTTC. Amino acid sequence: CASSLEAGVGYEQYF. The chain has TRBV5-4 and TRBJ2-7; perhaps TRBD1 as D (6 bases). V was shortened by 0 bases and J by 3 bases, with 13 bases between the two germline ends. CDR3 length: 15 residues. Germline CDR1 is SGHNT and CDR2 is YYREEE (reference sequence).

For the CDR3, the DNA is TGTGCCAGCAGCCGATTACTTACAATCTCTGGAAACACCATATATTTT. Translation: CASSRLLTISGNTIYF. The chain employs TRBV13 and TRBJ1-3; D gene uncertain. Germline values: CDR1 PRHDT, CDR2 FYEKMQ (reference sequence). The CDR3 consists of 16 residues. The V end lost 5 bases, the J end lost 0 bases, and 14 bases lay between the germline ends. The whole variable domain, remainder taken from reference TRBV13 and TRBJ1-3, is AAGVIQSPRHLIKEKRETATLKCYPIPRHDTVYWYQQGPGQDPQFLISFYEKMQSDKGSIPDRFSAQQFSDYHSELNMSSLELGDSALYFCASSRLLTISGNTIYFGEGSWLTVV.

This sequence joins TRBV29-1 and TRBJ1-2, with 7 nucleotides matching TRBD1. This CDR3 is built from 12 residues. From germline, CDR1 is SQVTM and CDR2 ANQGSEA. The ends lost 4 bases at V and 5 bases at J; junction bases unmatched: 4. In DNA form, the CDR3 reads TGCAGCGTTGTAGGGACAGAGTATGGCTACACCTTC. Its translation is CSVVGTEYGYTF.

V usage is TRBV19 and J usage is TRBJ1-1; D not certain. Germline loops: CDR1 LNHDA, CDR2 SQIVND (reference sequence). Deletions cut 3 bases from V and 6 bases from J, with 14 bases between. The CDR3 contains 14 residues. CDR3 loop: CASSISGLESEAFF. The CDR3 nucleotides are TGTGCCAGTAGTATCTCGGGGTTAGAGTCTGAAGCTTTCTTT.

This rearrangement joins TRBV12-3 or TRBV12-4 to TRBJ1-2; D is perhaps TRBD1 (5 bases). Trimming took 4 bases from V and 8 from J, leaving 11 bases between them. The CDR3 is 12 residues long. Written as DNA, the CDR3 is TGTGCCAGCAGTTCCCCCCAGGGAGGCTACACCTTC. Translated, it gives CASSSPQGGYTF.

The chain joins TRBV3-1 (or the pseudogene TRBV3-2) to TRBJ2-2; tentatively, D is TRBD2 (5 bases). Germline V gene lookup returns CDR1 LGHDT and CDR2 YNNKEL (reference sequence). This CDR3 is 15 amino acids long. Trimming removed 0 bases from V and 7 bases from J, with 12 bases in between. The CDR3, as DNA: TGTGCCAGCAGCCAAGATCCACGGGAACGCGGGGAGCTGTTTTTT. Translated: CASSQDPRERGELFF.

The chain carries TRBV3-1 (or the pseudogene TRBV3-2) and TRBJ2-4; D perhaps matches TRBD2 (6 bases). CDR1 LGHDT and CDR2 YNNKEL come from the germline V gene (reference sequence). Trimming removed 0 bases at V and 1 base at J, with 13 bases between. CDR3 length equals 17 residues. CDR3 nucleotides: TGTGCCAGCAGCCAAGAAGGAGGGCCTAGGGCCAAAAACATTCAGTACTTC. It encodes CASSQEGGPRAKNIQYF.

The J gene is TRBJ1-1, the V gene TRBV12-5; D remains ambiguous. Germline CDR1 and CDR2: LGHNT and FRNRAP. Trimming removed 8 bases at V and 0 bases at J, with 7 bases between. The CDR3 is made up of 12 amino acids. CDR3 protein: CASHGLNTEAFF. The DNA of the CDR3 is TGTGCTAGTCATGGGCTGAACACTGAAGCTTTCTTT. Variable domain in full (rest from reference TRBV12-5 and TRBJ1-1): DARVTQTPRHKVTEMGQEVTMRCQPILGHNTVFWYRQTMMQGLELLAYFRNRAPLDDSGMPKDRFSAEMPDATLATLKIQPSEPRDSAVYFCASHGLNTEAFFGQGTRLTVV.

The chain couples TRBV12-2 to TRBJ1-4; TRBD1, the table's D call, lacks a check against the DNA. TRBV12-2 is a pseudogene. CDR3 length: 19 residues. CDR3 sequence: CASRLAGTGTGYTNEKLFF. The CDR3, as DNA: TGTGCAAGTCGCTTAGCGGGGACAGGGACGGGTTACACTAATGAAAAACTGTTTTTT.

For the CDR3, the DNA is TGTGCCAGCAGTGTAGCGGGGCCTGACAATGAGCAGTTCTTC. Its protein is CASSVAGPDNEQFF. The V gene is TRBV6-4, the J gene TRBJ2-1; TRBD2 matches 8 bases. The CDR3 length is 14 residues. V dropped 4 bases and J dropped 5; count of bases not matched to a gene: 4. Germline lookup yields CDR1 MRHNA and CDR2 SNTAGT.

This clone was seen only once. The V call is TRBV15, the J call TRBJ1-2; 7 nucleotides line up with TRBD1. The ends lost 3 bases at V and 7 bases at J; junction bases unmatched: 5. Germline assignment: CDR1 LNHNV and CDR2 YYDKDF (reference sequence). The CDR3 contains 13 residues. CDR3 in amino acids: CATSRGTDSGYTF. In nucleotides, the CDR3 is TGTGCCACCAGCAGGGGGACAGATAGTGGCTACACCTTC.

This sequence joins TRBV3-1 (or the pseudogene TRBV3-2) and TRBJ1-4, with D unclear. The length of the CDR3 is 12 residues. Between the trimmed V and J ends, which lost 5 bases and 6 bases, there was a span of 7 bases. Germline-derived CDR1 and CDR2 are LGHDT and YNNKEL (reference sequence). The chain's CDR3 is CASSDGYEKLFF. CDR3 nucleotides: TGTGCCAGCAGCGACGGCTATGAAAAACTGTTTTTT.

The chain is built from TRBV10-3 and TRBJ2-2, with 13 bases fitting TRBD2. CDR1 is ENHRY, CDR2 SYGVKD, per germline. The CDR3 is 16 amino acids. The V segment lost 5 bases and the J segment 7 bases; nucleotides outside the gene matches: 7. For the CDR3, the DNA is TGTGCCATCAGTAAGGGACTAGCGGGAATTGGCGGGGAGCTGTTTTTT. Its protein is CAISKGLAGIGGELFF.

The chain is built from TRBV19 and TRBJ1-1; D unclear. CDR1 is LNHDA, CDR2 SQIVND, per germline (reference sequence). Trimming cost V 6 bases and J 4 bases, with 12 bases left between them. This CDR3 contains 13 residues. CDR3 protein: CASSTDVLTEAFF. The DNA of the CDR3 is TGTGCCAGTAGCACGGACGTCCTCACTGAAGCTTTCTTT. Combining the CDR3 with reference TRBV19 and TRBJ1-1 gives the whole variable domain DGGITQSPKYLFRKEGQNVTLSCEQNLNHDAMYWYRQDPGQGLRLIYYSQIVNDFQKGDIAEGYSVSREKKESFPLTVTSAQKNPTAFYLCASSTDVLTEAFFGQGTRLTVV.

V usage is TRBV12-3 or TRBV12-4 and J usage is TRBJ2-5; 10 positions match TRBD1. V trimming: 7 bases; J trimming: 5 bases; junction bases outside the gene matches: 4. The CDR3 contains 13 residues. The CDR3 bases are TGTGCCAGCATACCGGACAGGGGGGAGACCCAGTACTTC. Translating it yields CASIPDRGETQYF.

The chain couples TRBV16 to TRBJ1-2; D gene unclear. Germline V gives CDR1 KGHSY, CDR2 FQNENV. The CDR3 loop spans 16 amino acids. V was trimmed by 0 bases and J by 6 bases, leaving 17 bases between them. This CDR3 reads CASSQSVNFGSHGYTF. In nucleotides, the CDR3 is TGTGCCAGCAGCCAATCTGTTAACTTTGGCTCCCATGGCTACACCTTC.

This chain links TRBV7-2 with TRBJ2-7, with D possibly matching TRBD2 (7 bases). Trimming took 1 base from V and 1 from J, leaving 11 bases between them. The CDR3 has 15 residues. From germline, CDR1 is SGHTA and CDR2 FQGNSA. In DNA, the CDR3 is TGTGCCAGCAGCTTAGAACGGGGGGCGTCCTACGAGCAGTACTTC. Translation: CASSLERGASYEQYF.

The rearrangement links TRBV30 to TRBJ1-2; no clear D gene. Germline-derived CDR1 and CDR2 are GTSNPN and SVGIG (reference sequence). CDR3 length: 14 amino acids. Trimming removed 4 bases at V and 2 bases at J, with 14 bases between. The CDR3 reads CAWTLTRTNYGYTF. Here the CDR3 DNA reads TGTGCCTGGACCCTGACACGAACAAACTATGGCTACACCTTC.

This chain connects TRBV6-5 to TRBJ2-1; D gene ambiguous. V lost 4 bases and J 7 bases, leaving 5 bases between the germline ends. This CDR3 spans 11 amino acids. Germline values: CDR1 MNHEY, CDR2 SVGAGI. The CDR3 reads CASSLENEQFF. The CDR3 bases are TGTGCCAGCAGTTTGGAGAATGAGCAGTTCTTC.